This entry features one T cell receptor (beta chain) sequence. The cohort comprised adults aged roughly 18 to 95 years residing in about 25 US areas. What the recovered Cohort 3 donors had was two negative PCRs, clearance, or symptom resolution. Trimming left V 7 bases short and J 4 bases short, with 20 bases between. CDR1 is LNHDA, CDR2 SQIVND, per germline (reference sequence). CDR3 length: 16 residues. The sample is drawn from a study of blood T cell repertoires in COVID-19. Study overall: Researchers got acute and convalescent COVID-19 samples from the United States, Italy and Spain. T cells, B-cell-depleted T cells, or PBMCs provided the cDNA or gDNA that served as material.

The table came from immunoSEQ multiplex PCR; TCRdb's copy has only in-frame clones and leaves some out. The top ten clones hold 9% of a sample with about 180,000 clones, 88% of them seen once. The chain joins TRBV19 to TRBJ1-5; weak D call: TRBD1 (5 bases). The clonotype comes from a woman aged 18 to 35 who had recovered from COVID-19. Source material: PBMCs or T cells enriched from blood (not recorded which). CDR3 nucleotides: TGTGCCAGTACCCCTGGGGCAGGAATGGCTAATCAGCCCCAGCATTTT. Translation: CASTPGAGMANQPQHF.